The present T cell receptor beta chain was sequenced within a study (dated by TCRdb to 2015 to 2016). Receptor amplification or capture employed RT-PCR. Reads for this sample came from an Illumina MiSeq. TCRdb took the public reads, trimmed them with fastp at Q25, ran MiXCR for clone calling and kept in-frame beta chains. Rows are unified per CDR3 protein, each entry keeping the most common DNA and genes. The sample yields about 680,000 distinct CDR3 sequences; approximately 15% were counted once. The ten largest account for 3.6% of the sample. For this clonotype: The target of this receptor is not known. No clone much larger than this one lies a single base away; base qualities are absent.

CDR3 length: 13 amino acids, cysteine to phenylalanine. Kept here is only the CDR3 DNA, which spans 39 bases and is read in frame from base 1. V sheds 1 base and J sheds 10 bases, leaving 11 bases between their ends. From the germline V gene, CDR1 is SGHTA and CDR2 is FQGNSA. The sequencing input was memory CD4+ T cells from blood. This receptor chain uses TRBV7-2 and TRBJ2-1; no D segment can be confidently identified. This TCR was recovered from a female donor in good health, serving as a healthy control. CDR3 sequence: CASSLGVDLEQFF. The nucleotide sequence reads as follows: TGTGCCAGCAGCTTAGGGGTCGACCTCGAGCAGTTCTTC.